This entry is about one TCR beta chain. This sample was included in a study of blood T cell repertoires in COVID-19. About the research overall: From T cells, B-cell-depleted T cells, or PBMCs came the material, which was cDNA or gDNA.

The CDR3 is made up of 16 amino acids. The germline V and J ends were trimmed by 5 bases and 4 bases, with 20 bases remaining between them. Germline assignment: CDR1 MDHEN and CDR2 SYDVKM. Assay used: immunoSEQ multiplex PCR; TCRdb lists only in-frame clones, some missing. The table shows roughly 290,000 clones, with about 89% occurring only once. What was sequenced was peripheral blood. This chain joins TRBV28 and TRBJ1-2, with a possible D match to TRBD1 (6 bases). The receptor's source is a woman aged 55-69 years with acute or convalescent COVID-19. The DNA for the CDR3 is TGTGCCAGCAGTCCCGGACAGAGTAGGTCGGTCTATGGCTACACCTTC. Its protein product is CASSPGQSRSVYGYTF.